This T cell receptor beta chain was found in a study of vaccination and CD4 T cells after COVID-19. As for the study in general: Timing of post-vaccine sample collection was a median roughly 66 days after dose two, with a range of 14 to 241.

This clonotype was seen a handful of times. The target antigen is unknown. Oncomine TCR Beta short-read sequencing was applied to DNA from cultured CD4+ T cells. From the PCR reads, TCRdb called clonotypes with MiXCR, one entry per CDR3 protein. The sample consists of 13,000 to 15,000 distinct CDR3 sequences, nearly 35% of them appearing once. Treatment meaning: approximately 10-day PBMC culture with coronavirus spike peptide pools or control peptides (ViraFEST assay). ViraFEST used peptide pools to expand antigen-specific T cells and subsequently sequenced their TCRs. Roughly 1.9 million PBMCs went into each well for culture with 8 to 10 IU/ml IL-2 and around 10 ug/ml peptide pools. Germline loops: CDR1 MNHNS, CDR2 SASEGT. This CDR3 is built from 14 residues. Trimming cost V 3 bases and J 6 bases, with 12 bases left between them.

The gene calls are TRBV6-1 and TRBJ1-5, with a tentative D call TRBD1 (5 bases). Input material: cultured CD4+ T cells from blood. This TCR derives from a human donor with COVID-19. The DNA of the CDR3 is TGTGCCAGCAGTGAGGCGGGGAGGGGTCAGCCCCAGCATTTT. Translation gives CASSEAGRGQPQHF.